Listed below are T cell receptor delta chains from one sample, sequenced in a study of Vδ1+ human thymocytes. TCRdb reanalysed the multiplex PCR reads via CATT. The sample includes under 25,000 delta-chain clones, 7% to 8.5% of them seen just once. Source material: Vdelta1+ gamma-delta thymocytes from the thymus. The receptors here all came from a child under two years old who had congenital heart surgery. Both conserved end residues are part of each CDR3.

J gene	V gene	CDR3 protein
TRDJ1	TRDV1	CALGPPPSGDPGWSDTDKLIF
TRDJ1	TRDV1	CALGEQPGAVRYTDKLIF
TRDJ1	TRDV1	CALGELWGYRELIF
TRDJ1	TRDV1	CALGELGRGILGTNRYTDKLIF
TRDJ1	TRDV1	CALGEPHGSWTIAGGYAGLYTDKLIF
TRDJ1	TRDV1	CALGELFKVGLITDKLIF
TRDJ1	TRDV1	CALGEPRSGGFRQYTDKLIF
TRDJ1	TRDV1	CALGEEVRGYGTDKLIF
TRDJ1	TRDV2	CACDIRGILAYTDKLIF
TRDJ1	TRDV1	CALGERSQYWGIGADKLIF
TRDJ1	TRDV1	CALGEGWGILGRYTDKLIF
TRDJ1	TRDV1	CALGETSSYWGIFADKLIF
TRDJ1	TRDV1	CALGELLTFRFLRGDYTDKLIF
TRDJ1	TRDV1	CALGDQHWGIRRYTDKLIF
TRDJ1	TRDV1	CALGEKLRAGGCPYTDKLIF
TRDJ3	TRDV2	CACDTRFGGYAMEWDTRQMFF
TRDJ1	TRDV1	CALGDPLPTLGATSLDTDKLIF
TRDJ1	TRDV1	CALGELPWGIPYTDKLIF
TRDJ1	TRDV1	CALGELASTDLTGGYGLIF
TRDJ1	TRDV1	CALGELSLPYWVRYTDKLIF
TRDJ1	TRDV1	CALGELSQYWGYEGLIF
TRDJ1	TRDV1	CALGVSSYWGMYTDKLIF
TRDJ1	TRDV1	CALGSFQAGGYTDKLIF
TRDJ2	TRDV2	CACDMGADPLTAQLFF
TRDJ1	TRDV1	CALGESQIAGGYPDKLIF
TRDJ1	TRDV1	CALGELFPRTGGYALYTDKLIF
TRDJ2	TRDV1	CALGELAGMTLGFMTAQLFF
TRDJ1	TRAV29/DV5	CAAPGANKLIF
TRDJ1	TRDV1	CALGEPGSVLGDTVGYTDKLIF
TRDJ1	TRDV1	CALGELVLGDTTTSTDKLIF
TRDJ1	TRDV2	CACITLGAKYTDKLIF
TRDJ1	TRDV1	CALGEPRRYWGIPDKLIF
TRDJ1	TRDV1	CALGESCGLGDTPPLYTDKLIF
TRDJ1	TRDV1	CALGDPYTDKLIF
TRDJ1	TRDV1	CALGEKGIKTDKLIF
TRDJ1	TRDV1	CALGELVPSFLGGTHTDKLIF
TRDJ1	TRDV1	CALGEKVVLLGDLPYTDELIF
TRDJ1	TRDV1	CALGECSSFPLGWVYTDKLIF
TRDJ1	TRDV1	CALGSFGGHYDYTDKLIF
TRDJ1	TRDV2	CACDTPSGLIF
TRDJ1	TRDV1	CALGEPTGELSDKLIF
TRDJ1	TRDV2	CACDTGIRYTDKLIF
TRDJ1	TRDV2	CACLLLGDTTDKLIF
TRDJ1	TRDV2	CACDPSASGGEVDKLIF
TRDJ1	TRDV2	CACRTYWGSKLIF
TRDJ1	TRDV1	CALGNPSDILPTRWYGGYTDKLIF